The 10 T cell receptor beta chains in this list originate from one sample, sequenced in a study of cytomegalovirus exposure and HLA in healthy donors. The PCR contained 60 Vbeta and 13 Jbeta primers. Assay used: immunoSEQ multiplex PCR; TCRdb lists only in-frame clones, some missing. The top ten clones hold under 1.5% of a sample with approximately 130,000 clones, approximately 80% of them seen once. Sequencing was carried out using PBMCs. The receptor source for this set is a man aged 50 or older in good health and CMV-seronegative.

The rearrangement uses TRBV10-1 and TRBJ2-3; weak D call: TRBD2 (6 bases). The CDR3 sequence is 14 residues long. V shed 0 bases and J shed 4 bases, with 8 bases lying between them. Germline V lookup: CDR1 WNHNN, CDR2 SYGVQD (reference sequence). DNA of the CDR3: TGCGCCAGCAGTGAGTCTAGCGGATCAGATACGCAGTATTTT. Translation gives CASSESSGSDTQYF.

The CDR3 bases are TGTGCCAGTAGTATTGACAGGGGATGGCTAGCGGGAGAGTCTGGGGCCAACGTCCTGACTTTC. Its translation is CASSIDRGWLAGESGANVLTF. The rearrangement joins TRBV19 to TRBJ2-6; 10 bases match TRBD2. CDR3 size: 21 residues. J gave up 1 base and V 3 bases, and 15 bases lay outside the gene matches. Germline V gene sequence: CDR1 LNHDA, CDR2 SQIVND (reference sequence).

The sample holds a few counts of this clone. Other DNA sequences within the sample encode an identical CDR3. The CDR3 DNA follows: TGTGCCAGCAGCTTGAGCGGGAGGGGGAGCACAGATACGCAGTATTTT. It is translated as CASSLSGRGSTDTQYF. The V and J genes are TRBV11-2 and TRBJ2-3; 10 bases map to TRBD2. The CDR3 is made up of 16 amino acids. Germline loops: CDR1 SGHAT, CDR2 FQNNGV. J lost 0 bases, V lost 3 bases, and 3 bases had no gene match.

CDR3 protein: CAIGTGGNTIYF. CDR3 nucleotide sequence: TGTGCCATTGGGACAGGTGGAAACACCATATATTTT. The V gene is TRBV10-3, the J gene TRBJ1-3; TRBD1 matches at 8 bases. The J segment lost 3 bases and the V segment lost 9 bases, leaving 1 base of the junction unmatched. The CDR3 totals 12 residues. Germline V gene sequence: CDR1 ENHRY, CDR2 SYGVKD.

This clone was seen only a few times. This chain joins TRBV7-8 and TRBJ1-5; perhaps TRBD1 as D (5 bases). There are 16 residues in the CDR3. Germline V gene lookup returns CDR1 SGHVS and CDR2 FQNEAQ. Between the trimmed V and J ends, which lost 5 bases and 3 bases, there was a span of 17 bases. CDR3 coding DNA: TGTGCCAGCAGCCCTTCCGCGAGGGGACTCAATCAGCCCCAGCATTTT. Translated, it gives CASSPSARGLNQPQHF. The complete variable domain, with remaining parts taken from reference TRBV7-8 and TRBJ1-5, reads GAGVSQSPRYKVAKRGQDVALRCDPISGHVSLFWYQQALGQGPEFLTYFQNEAQLDKSGLPSDRFFAERPEGSVSTLKIQRTQQEDSAVYLCASSPSARGLNQPQHFGDGTRLSIL.

V gene TRBV2 combines with J gene TRBJ1-4; D is possibly TRBD1 (5 bases). The V end was cut by 6 bases, the J end by 2 bases, with 16 bases between. There are 16 residues in the CDR3. The germline gives CDR1 SNHLY, CDR2 FYNNEI. The CDR3 bases are TGTGCCAGCAGCGTCCTTGGGAGGGGCACTAATGAAAAACTGTTTTTT. This translates into CASSVLGRGTNEKLFF.

The chain employs TRBV7-4 and TRBJ2-3; 7 positions agree with TRBD1. V lost 3 bases and J lost 4; bases outside the gene matches: 10. Germline CDR1 SGHVT, CDR2 SQSDAQ. This CDR3 contains 16 residues. The CDR3 sequence is CASSFQYRGGADTQYF. The CDR3 bases are TGTGCCAGCAGCTTCCAATACAGGGGTGGAGCAGATACGCAGTATTTT.

This chain uses TRBV18 with TRBJ1-1; tentative D call: TRBD1 (6 bases). This CDR3 region has 14 residues. Per germline, CDR1 KGHSH and CDR2 LQKENI. V lost 2 bases and J 4 bases, leaving 11 bases between the germline ends. CDR3 in amino acids: CASSPTTGTTEAFF. CDR3 nucleotides: TGTGCCAGCTCACCAACGACAGGCACCACTGAAGCTTTCTTT. Full variable domain (outside the CDR3, taken from reference TRBV18 and TRBJ1-1): NAGVMQNPRHLVRRRGQEARLRCSPMKGHSHVYWYRQLPEEGLKFMVYLQKENIIDESGMPKERFSAEFPKEGPSILRIQQVVRGDSAAYFCASSPTTGTTEAFFGQGTRLTVV.

CDR3 DNA sequence: TGTGCCAGCAGTGCTCCGGGACTAGCGGCTAGCACAGATACGCAGTATTTT. This translates into CASSAPGLAASTDTQYF. The chain combines TRBV6-1 with TRBJ2-3; 11 bases align to TRBD2. This CDR3 is 17 amino acids long. The V gene end was trimmed by 4 bases and the J gene end by 0 bases; junction bases not matched to a gene: 6. Germline CDR1 and CDR2: MNHNS and SASEGT.

This clone was counted once. This chain links TRBV4-1 with TRBJ2-4, with D perhaps TRBD1 (7 bases). The germline gives CDR1 MGHRA, CDR2 YSYEKL. Trimming took off 1 base at V and 3 bases at J, with 13 bases between the two ends. This CDR3 has 16 amino acids. CDR3 amino acids: CASSQVEGAGKNIQYF. In nucleotides, the CDR3 is TGCGCCAGCAGCCAAGTGGAGGGGGCCGGCAAAAACATTCAGTACTTC.